This TCR beta chain was captured by sequencing in a study of T cell changes during pregnancy in multiple sclerosis. After removal of 6 bases from V and 13 bases from J, the junction contained 15 bases not matched to a gene. The length of the CDR3 is 13 residues. Per germline, CDR1 SQVTM and CDR2 ANQGSEA. This table comes from immunoSEQ multiplex PCR, and its TCRdb copy is limited to in-frame clones, with some not included. The sample records about 74,000 clones, approximately 91% being singletons. The chain recombines TRBV29-1 with TRBJ2-1, with 7 bases fitting TRBD2. The sequencing here drew on peripheral blood, taken in the third trimester of pregnancy. The TCR sequence derives from a female donor with multiple sclerosis, enrolled in a pregnancy study. The DNA for the CDR3 is TGCAGCGTCGATTCACGGGGGGAAGGGAAACAGTTCTTC. Translation: CSVDSRGEGKQFF.